This T cell receptor (beta chain) stems from a study of blood T cells in healthy people across ages. Study-wide results and limits: The long-lived group displayed more naive CD4+ cells, plus higher diversity, than the aged donors did. Lack of knowledge of donor CMV status possibly confounded expanded clonotype changes.

Alongside a J-beta primer mix, a sample-barcoded 5' primer served in a second PCR lasting about 7 to 11 cycles. Sequencing of every sample gave 2.5 million or more CDR3-containing paired-end reads. One entry per CDR3 protein, called by TCRdb with MiXCR from the 5' RACE reads. The sample lists about 1.4 million distinct CDR3 sequences, around 55% seen once, with roughly 6.3% in the top ten. Notes on this clonotype: What it binds is unknown.

This CDR3 comprises 15 residues. The sample was blood. This chain joins TRBV12-3 or TRBV12-4 and TRBJ2-4, with D perhaps TRBD1 (5 bases). The DNA end lines up better with TRBJ2-5; the J call may be wrong. This clonotype was obtained from a man younger than 35 in good health. This CDR3 reads CASSFDIGVEETQYF. The CDR3 DNA sequence: TGTGCCAGCAGTTTCGACATAGGGGTAGAAGAGACCCAGTACTTC.